This T cell receptor beta chain was sequenced during a study of blood T cells in healthy people across ages. The study's findings and limits: Estimates of total diversity, which came from one million sequenced T cells, were considered to be underestimates.

For this clonotype: What it recognizes is unknown.

Isolating PBMCs gave at least 6 million of these cells per sample. Total RNA, at least 5.5 micrograms per sample, came from PBMCs. V lost 8 bases and J lost 6; bases outside the gene matches: 11. The germline CDR1 and CDR2 sequences are MDHEN and SYDVKM. The CDR3 runs 15 residues. The second PCR ran about 6 to 12 cycles with a sample-barcoded 5' primer and J-beta primers. A tag from a template-switch adaptor with 12 random nucleotides marked each cDNA molecule. TCRdb processed the 5' RACE reads anew with MiXCR; each CDR3 protein has one entry. The table lists hundreds of thousands of distinct CDR3 sequences, approximately 52% of them singletons.

Sequences were obtained from blood. This clonotype originated in a man aged 60 to 69 in good health. This rearrangement joins TRBV28 to TRBJ2-1; 9 bases line up with TRBD2. The CDR3 sequence is CASFRTSASPNEQFF. The DNA of the CDR3 is TGTGCCAGCTTCAGGACTAGCGCCTCCCCCAATGAGCAGTTCTTC.